The 27 T cell receptor beta chains reported below all come from one sample, sequenced in a study of tumor-infiltrating lymphocytes in primary liver carcinoma. Co-extraction of both nucleic acids (RNA and DNA) used about 19-33 mg of unsorted bulk tissue. Production of TCR beta cDNA used 400 to 650 ng total RNA together with a constant-region primer. The TCR beta library was amplified through three nested multiplex PCR rounds in a modified ARM-PCR procedure. A C-beta reverse primer was combined with TRBV1-TRBV30 forward primers in the first two PCR rounds, and each round had 9 to 10 cycles. TCRdb reprocessed the multiplex PCR reads via MiXCR and lists one record per CDR3 protein. The sample lists some 55,000 distinct CDR3 sequences; over 70% were seen once. The specimen was liver tumor tissue from sampling region 2. This sample's subset: tumor region T2, inferior pole. These receptors originate from a man in his forties with primary liver carcinoma and hepatitis B virus infection.

This clonotype was recorded once. The CDR3 does not close with the conserved phenylalanine or tryptophan, likely indicating a read error. CDR3 DNA sequence: TGTGCCAGCAGCTTCGGACTAGCGGGGTACTACGAACAGTACTAC. It yields the protein CASSFGLAGYYEQYY. V is TRBV5-6 and J is TRBJ2-7; 12 nucleotides match TRBD2. Germline V gene lookup returns CDR1 SGHDT and CDR2 YYEEEE. The CDR3 contains 15 residues.

The CDR3 sequence is CASSLRQVLHNSPFHF. DNA of the CDR3: TGTGCCAGCAGCTTAAGACAGGTCCTTCACAATTCACCTTTCCACTTT. The J gene is TRBJ1-6, the V gene TRBV11-2; perhaps TRBD1 as D (6 bases). This CDR3 has 16 residues. V was trimmed by 2 bases and J by 17 bases, leaving 25 bases between them. Germline V lookup: CDR1 SGHAT, CDR2 FQNNGV.

Of note for this clonotype: Given a much more abundant clone one base away, this may be a read error. The chain joins TRBV5-1 to TRBJ2-1; possibly TRBD1 for D (5 bases). Germline V gives CDR1 SGHRS, CDR2 YFSETQ. V lost 1 base and J 0 bases, leaving 14 bases between the germline ends. This CDR3 region has 17 residues. Written as DNA, the CDR3 is TGCGCCAGCAGCTTGAAGGGAAAGGGGAACTCCTACAATGAGCAGTTCTTC. Protein sequence: CASSLKGKGNSYNEQFF.

The CDR3 here is CASSLGLGLSTHGRFF. CDR3 coding DNA: TGTGCCAGCAGCTTAGGCCTGGGACTTTCTACGCATGGGCGGTTCTTC. The chain joins TRBV11-1 to TRBJ2-1, with D tentatively TRBD2 (6 bases). Germline-derived CDR1 and CDR2 are SGHAT and FQDESV (reference sequence). The V gene lost 1 base and the J gene lost 15 bases, with 25 bases spanning the gap. The CDR3 covers 16 residues.

By share, this clonotype ranks as medium-sized. The chain joins TRBV11-2 to TRBJ2-5; D uncertain. Trimming took 0 bases from V and 5 from J, leaving 4 bases between them. The length of the CDR3 is 12 residues. From germline, CDR1 is SGHAT and CDR2 FQNNGV. DNA of the CDR3: TGTGCCAGCAGCTTAGATCGGGAGACCCAGTACTTC. As protein: CASSLDRETQYF.

About this clonotype itself: Relative to the germline gene, one junction end is altered; a read error may explain this. The rearrangement links TRBV6-1 to TRBJ2-7; D may correspond to TRBD1 or TRBD2 (5 bases each). CDR1 is MNHNS, CDR2 SASEGT, per germline. The CDR3 has 16 residues. CDR3 sequence (DNA): TGTGTCAGCAGTGAACCAGGGACGGCCCGAGGCTACGAGCAGTACTTC. Translated: CVSSEPGTARGYEQYF.

This clonotype turned up a few times. The chain uses TRBV4-1 and TRBJ1-5, with a possible D match to TRBD1 (5 bases). From germline, CDR1 is MGHRA and CDR2 YSYEKL. This CDR3 spans 14 amino acids. Trimming took off 4 bases at V and 7 bases at J, with 14 bases between the two ends. The CDR3 nucleotides are TGCGCCAGCAGCCGAGGAGGGGACGGCCAGCCCCAGCATTTT. Translation: CASSRGGDGQPQHF.

For this clonotype: The junction and the germline gene differ at one end; a read error may be behind it. The V gene is TRBV7-8, the J gene TRBJ1-5; maybe TRBD1 (6 bases). The CDR3 is 14 residues long. Germline lookup yields CDR1 SGHVS and CDR2 FQNEAQ. CDR3: CAGSPGTLNQPRHF. The CDR3 bases are TGTGCCGGCAGCCCAGGGACATTGAATCAGCCCCGGCATTTT.

Points on this clonotype: The junction does not match germline at one end; this may be a read error. The V gene is TRBV11-2, the J gene TRBJ2-5; possibly TRBD2 for D (5 bases). There are 16 residues in the CDR3. The V gene's germline CDR1 is SGHAT and CDR2 FQNNGV. CDR3 sequence reads: CAIRSRDSAHHETQYF. As DNA, the CDR3 is TGTGCCATCAGGTCCCGGGATTCGGCCCACCATGAGACCCAGTACTTC.

As for this clonotype: The junction does not match germline at one end; this may be a read error. J is TRBJ2-1 and V is TRBV5-1, with 10 bases that match TRBD2. Germline V gene sequence: CDR1 SGHRS, CDR2 YFSETQ. The CDR3 is made up of 16 amino acids. This CDR3 reads CASSVGGTSETNEKFF. CDR3 in DNA: TGCGCCAGCAGCGTGGGGGGGACTAGCGAGACGAATGAGAAGTTCTTC.

As regards this clonotype: Since a much larger clone is just one base distant, this may be a read error. V and J are TRBV19 and TRBJ1-4, with unresolved D. CDR3 length equals 12 residues. V was shortened by 8 bases and J by 7 bases, with 11 bases between the two germline ends. Germline V gene sequence: CDR1 LNHDA, CDR2 SQIVND (reference sequence). The CDR3 sequence: CASGLTLEKLFF. The DNA for the CDR3 is TGTGCCAGTGGTCTGACTCTTGAAAAACTGTTTTTT. Filled out from reference TRBV19 and TRBJ1-4, the complete variable domain reads DGGITQSPKYLFRKEGQNVTLSCEQNLNHDAMYWYRQDPGQGLRLIYYSQIVNDFQKGDIAEGYSVSREKKESFPLTVTSAQKNPTAFYLCASGLTLEKLFFGSGTQLSVL.

Turning to this clonotype: One end of the junction varies from germline; a read error may be responsible. The chain links TRBV11-3 to TRBJ2-3; D gene ambiguous. The CDR3 has 13 amino acids. Per germline, CDR1 SGHNT and CDR2 YENEEA. The CDR3 spells CARSWGEADTQHF. In DNA form, the CDR3 reads TGTGCCAGGAGCTGGGGTGAGGCAGATACGCAGCACTTT.

This clonotype was recorded a few times. The germline gene is not matched at one end of the junction; a read error may be the cause. This chain joins TRBV12-3 or TRBV12-4 and TRBJ2-1; D might be TRBD2 (5 bases). This CDR3 region has 15 residues. As DNA, the CDR3 is TGTGTCAGCAGCCCCCCAACGGTTAGGCGGGATGAGCAGTTCTTC. It encodes CVSSPPTVRRDEQFF.

The chain is built from TRBV29-1 and TRBJ2-1, with unresolved D. Germline V lookup: CDR1 SQVTM, CDR2 ANQGSEA. Trimming removed 1 base at V and 15 bases at J, with 13 bases between. The CDR3 sequence is 11 residues long. CDR3 DNA: TGCAGCGTTGAAGGGTTCAATGAACGGTTCTTC. Residues: CSVEGFNERFF.

With respect to this clonotype: A read error may account for a junction end that differs from germline. The J gene is TRBJ2-2, the V gene TRBV4-1; D is uncertain. Germline assignment: CDR1 MGHRA and CDR2 YSYEKL. The CDR3 consists of 16 residues. CDR3: CACSQAPALNIGELFF. The CDR3 nucleotides are TGCGCCTGCAGCCAAGCCCCAGCCTTGAACATCGGGGAGCTGTTTTTT.

Details on this clonotype: Given the absence of the conserved phenylalanine or tryptophan at the CDR3 end, a read error is likely. It is unclear where the CDR3 begins or ends on the DNA, so no DNA is shown, and the CDR3 is as TCRdb lists it. V and J are TRBV11-2 and TRBJ2-1; TRBD2, the D gene given by the table, was not confirmed from the DNA. Inclusive of both ends, the CDR3 amounts to 16 amino acids. The germline CDR1 and CDR2 sequences are SGHAT and FQNNGV. The CDR3 sequence is CANSSRPSGRIYERFL.

Turning to this clonotype: Because the CDR3 is missing its conserved closing phenylalanine or tryptophan, this is likely a read error. This chain links TRBV29-1 with TRBJ1-2; 8 bases align to TRBD1. CDR1 is SQVTM and CDR2 is ANQGSEA in the germline V gene. The CDR3 has 12 residues. As DNA, the CDR3 is TGCAACGTTGGGACAGGCACTTATGGCTACACCTCC. Its translation: CNVGTGTYGYTS.

With respect to this clonotype: The junction differs from germline at one of its ends, possibly a read error. J is TRBJ2-3 and V is TRBV29-1, with 9 bases aligning to TRBD1. Germline CDR1 SQVTM, CDR2 ANQGSEA. The CDR3 totals 16 residues. CDR3: CSLELRDREVAGTQYF. The CDR3 nucleotides are TGCAGCCTTGAACTCCGGGACAGGGAAGTTGCAGGTACGCAGTATTTT.

As regards this clonotype: The CDR3 end shows no conserved phenylalanine or tryptophan, and so a read error is likely. V usage is TRBV4-1 and J usage is TRBJ2-7, with TRBD1 matching 8 bases. This CDR3 has 16 residues. V dropped 1 base and J dropped 3; count of bases not matched to a gene: 8. Germline V CDR1 and CDR2: MGHRA, YSYEKL. For the CDR3, the DNA is TGCGCCAGCAGCCAAGGAGGACAGGGTTTCTACTACGAGCAGTACACC. Translation gives CASSQGGQGFYYEQYT.

The V and J genes are TRBV6-1 and TRBJ2-2; TRBD1 might be the D (6 bases). Per germline, CDR1 MNHNS and CDR2 SASEGT. Trimming pared 8 bases from V and 2 bases from J, leaving 21 bases between. This CDR3 is 17 amino acids long. The CDR3, as DNA: TGTGCCAGCTATTTAACAGGGTACTCGCCCAACACCGGGGAGCTGTTTTTT. Encoded protein: CASYLTGYSPNTGELFF.

To note about this clonotype: Its ends do not fully match the called genes, so a read error is possible. The CDR3 DNA reads TGTGCCAGCACCTTGGAGAGGGGTCTACACAATCAGCAGTTCTTC. Translated: CASTLERGLHNQQFF. V is TRBV5-4 and J is TRBJ2-1; either TRBD1 or TRBD2 may supply D (5 bases each). CDR1 and CDR2 from the germline V gene are SGHNT and YYREEE (reference sequence). The CDR3 is 15 residues long. Complete variable domain (other parts from reference TRBV5-4 and TRBJ2-1): ETGVTQSPTHLIKTRGQQVTLRCSSQSGHNTVSWYQQALGQGPQFIFQYYREEENGRGNFPPRFSGLQFPNYSSELNVNALELDDSALYLCASTLERGLHNQQFFGPGTRLTVL.

Concerning this clonotype: This may come from a read error, since a much larger clone is one base off. The CDR3 DNA follows: TGTGCCAGCAGACCAGGGTGGGGGAACACTGAAGCTTTCTTT. Amino acids: CASRPGWGNTEAFF. The V and J genes are TRBV28 and TRBJ1-1; TRBD1 might be the D (5 bases). V dropped 6 bases and J dropped 1 base, with 12 bases sitting between them. This CDR3 region has 14 residues. Germline CDR1 reads MDHEN; CDR2 reads SYDVKM.

A word on this clonotype: An end of the junction differs from the germline gene, which may be a read error. V gene TRBV4-1 combines with J gene TRBJ2-7; 8 nucleotides line up with TRBD1. CDR3 length: 15 residues. From germline, CDR1 is MGHRA and CDR2 YSYEKL. CDR3 nucleotide sequence: TGCGCCAACAGCCAAGTAAGGACAGGGCGAAACGAGCAATACTTC. Translating gives CANSQVRTGRNEQYF.

A remark on this clonotype: Compared with germline, one end of the junction differs, possibly owing to a read error. The V gene is TRBV5-6, the J gene TRBJ2-2, with D perhaps matching TRBD2 (7 bases). The CDR3 totals 16 residues. Germline values: CDR1 SGHDT, CDR2 YYEEEE. This CDR3 reads CASSLDRVLFSGDLFF. The DNA for the CDR3 is TGTGCCAGCAGCTTGGACAGGGTGTTGTTCAGCGGGGATCTGTTCTTT.

There are many counts of this clonotype. The chain combines TRBV4-1 with TRBJ2-1; TRBD2 agrees at 9 bases. J gave up 10 bases and V 3 bases, and 7 bases lay outside the gene matches. This CDR3 has 14 residues. Germline V gives CDR1 MGHRA, CDR2 YSYEKL. This CDR3 is CASSQVIAGVEQFF. The DNA of the CDR3 is TGCGCCAGCAGCCAGGTGATAGCGGGGGTCGAGCAGTTCTTC.

Worth noting for this clonotype: The junction departs from germline at one end; a sequencing error may be responsible. The chain employs TRBV5-5 and TRBJ2-2; perhaps TRBD1 as D (6 bases). This CDR3 spans 15 amino acids. Germline loops: CDR1 SGHKS, CDR2 YYEKEE (reference sequence). This CDR3 reads CASNLSGEHTRELFF. Here the CDR3 DNA reads TGTGCCAGTAACTTGTCAGGGGAACACACCAGGGAGCTGTTTTTT. Full variable domain (missing parts from reference TRBV5-5 and TRBJ2-2): DAGVTQSPTHLIKTRGQQVTLRCSPISGHKSVSWYQQVLGQGPQFIFQYYEKEERGRGNFPDRFSARQFPNYSSELNVNALLLGDSALYLCASNLSGEHTRELFFGEGSRLTVL.

For this clonotype: An end of the junction differs from the germline gene, which may be a read error. CDR3 in amino acids: CASTWVLLGEQLF. For the CDR3, the DNA is TGTGCCAGCACCTGGGTCCTTCTTGGGGAGCAGCTTTTT. The chain combines TRBV11-2 with TRBJ2-2; D is perhaps TRBD2 (5 bases). The CDR3 is 13 residues long. Per the germline V gene, CDR1 is SGHAT and CDR2 is FQNNGV.